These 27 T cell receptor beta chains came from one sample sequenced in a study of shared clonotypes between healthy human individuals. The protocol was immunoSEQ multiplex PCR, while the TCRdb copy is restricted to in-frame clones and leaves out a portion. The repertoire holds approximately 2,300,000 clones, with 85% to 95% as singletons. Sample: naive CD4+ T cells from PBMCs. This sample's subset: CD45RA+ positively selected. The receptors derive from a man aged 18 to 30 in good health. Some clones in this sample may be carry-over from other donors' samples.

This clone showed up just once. The CDR3 DNA reads TGCGCCAGCAGCGGACAGGGAGACTACAATGAGCAGTTCTTC. Translation: CASSGQGDYNEQFF. The V and J genes are TRBV5-1 and TRBJ2-1; 8 bases match TRBD1. Trimming removed 4 bases from V and 3 bases from J; junction bases left unmatched: 3. Germline V gives CDR1 SGHRS, CDR2 YFSETQ. The CDR3 is made up of 14 amino acids.

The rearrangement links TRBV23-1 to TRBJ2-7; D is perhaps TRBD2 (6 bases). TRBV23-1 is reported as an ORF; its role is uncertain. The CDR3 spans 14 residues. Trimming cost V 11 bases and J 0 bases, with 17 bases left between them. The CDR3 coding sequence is TGCGCCGGCTCCTCCGGGACTTTCTCCTACGAGCAGTACTTC. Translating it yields CAGSSGTFSYEQYF.

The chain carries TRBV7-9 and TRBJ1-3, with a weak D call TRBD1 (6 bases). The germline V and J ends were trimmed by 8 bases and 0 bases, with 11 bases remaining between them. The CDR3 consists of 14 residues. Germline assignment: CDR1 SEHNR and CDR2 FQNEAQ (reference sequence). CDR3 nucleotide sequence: TGTGCCAGCGAAGGGGGGGGCTCTGGAAACACCATATATTTT. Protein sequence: CASEGGGSGNTIYF. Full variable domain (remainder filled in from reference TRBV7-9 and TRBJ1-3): DTGVSQNPRHKITKRGQNVTFRCDPISEHNRLYWYRQTLGQGPEFLTYFQNEAQLEKSRLLSDRFSAERPKGSFSTLEIQRTEQGDSAMYLCASEGGGSGNTIYFGEGSWLTVV.

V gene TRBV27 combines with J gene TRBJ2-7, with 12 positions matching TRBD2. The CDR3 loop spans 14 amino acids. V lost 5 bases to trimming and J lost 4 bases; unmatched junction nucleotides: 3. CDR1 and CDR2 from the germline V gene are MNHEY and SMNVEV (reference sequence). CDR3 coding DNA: TGTGCCAGCAGTCTAGCGGGAGGGTTGTACGAGCAGTACTTC. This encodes CASSLAGGLYEQYF.

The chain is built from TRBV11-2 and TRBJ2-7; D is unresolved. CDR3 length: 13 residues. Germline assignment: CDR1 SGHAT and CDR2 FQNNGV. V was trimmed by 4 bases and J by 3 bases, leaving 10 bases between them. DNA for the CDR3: TGTGCCAGCAGCTCCATAAGGGTCTACGAGCAGTACTTC. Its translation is CASSSIRVYEQYF.

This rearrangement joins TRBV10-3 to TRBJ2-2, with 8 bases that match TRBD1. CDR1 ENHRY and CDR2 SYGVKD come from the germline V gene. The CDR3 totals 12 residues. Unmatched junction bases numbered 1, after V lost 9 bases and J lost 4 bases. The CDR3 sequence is CAMGTGTGELFF. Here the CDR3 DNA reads TGTGCCATGGGGACAGGCACCGGGGAGCTGTTTTTT.

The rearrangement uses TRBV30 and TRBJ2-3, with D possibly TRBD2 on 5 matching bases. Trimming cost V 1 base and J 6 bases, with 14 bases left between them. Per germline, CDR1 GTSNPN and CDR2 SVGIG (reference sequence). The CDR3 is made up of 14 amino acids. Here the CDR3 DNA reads TGTGCCTGGAGTGGGACGGGATTTTGGGATACGCAGTATTTT. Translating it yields CAWSGTGFWDTQYF.

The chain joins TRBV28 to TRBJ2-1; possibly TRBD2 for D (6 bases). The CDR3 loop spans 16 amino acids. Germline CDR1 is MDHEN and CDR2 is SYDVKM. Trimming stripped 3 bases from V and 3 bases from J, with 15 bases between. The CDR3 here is CASSLVGGASYNEQFF. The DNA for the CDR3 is TGTGCCAGCAGTTTGGTGGGCGGGGCTAGCTACAATGAGCAGTTCTTC. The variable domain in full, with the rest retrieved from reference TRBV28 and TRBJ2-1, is DVKVTQSSRYLVKRTGEKVFLECVQDMDHENMFWYRQDPGLGLRLIYFSYDVKMKEKGDIPEGYSVSREKKERFSLILESASTNQTSMYLCASSLVGGASYNEQFFGPGTRLTVL.

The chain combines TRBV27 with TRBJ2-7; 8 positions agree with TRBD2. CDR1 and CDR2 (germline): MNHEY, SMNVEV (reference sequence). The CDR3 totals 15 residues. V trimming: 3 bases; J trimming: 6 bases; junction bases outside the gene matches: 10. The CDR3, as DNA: TGTGCCAGCAGTTTCACGGGGACTAGTCGCGGCGAGCAGTACTTC. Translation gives CASSFTGTSRGEQYF.

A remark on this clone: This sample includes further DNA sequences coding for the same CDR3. The CDR3 DNA follows: TGTGCCAGCAGTCGGGACCCCTCTGGAAACACCATATATTTT. Protein product: CASSRDPSGNTIYF. The V gene is TRBV5-6, the J gene TRBJ1-3; the D gene is possibly TRBD1 (5 bases). CDR3 length: 14 residues. V lost 5 bases, J lost 0 bases, and 9 bases lay in between. CDR1 and CDR2 (germline): SGHDT, YYEEEE.

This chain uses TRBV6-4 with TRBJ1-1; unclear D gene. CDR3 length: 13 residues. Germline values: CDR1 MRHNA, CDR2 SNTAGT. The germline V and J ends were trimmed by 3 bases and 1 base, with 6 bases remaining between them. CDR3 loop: CASSEVENTEAFF. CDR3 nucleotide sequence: TGTGCCAGCAGTGAGGTGGAGAACACTGAAGCTTTCTTT.

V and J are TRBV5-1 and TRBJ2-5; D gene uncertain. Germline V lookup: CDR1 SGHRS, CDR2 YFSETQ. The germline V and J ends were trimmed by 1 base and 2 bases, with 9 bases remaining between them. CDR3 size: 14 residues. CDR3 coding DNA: TGCGCCAGCAGCTTGTTCCGCCGGCAAGAGACCCAGTACTTC. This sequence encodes CASSLFRRQETQYF.

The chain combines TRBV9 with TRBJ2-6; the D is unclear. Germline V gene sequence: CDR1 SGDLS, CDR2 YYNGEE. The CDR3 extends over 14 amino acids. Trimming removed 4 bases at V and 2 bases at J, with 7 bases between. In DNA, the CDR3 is TGTGCCAGCAGCCAGTTTACTGGGGCCAACGTCCTGACTTTC. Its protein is CASSQFTGANVLTF.

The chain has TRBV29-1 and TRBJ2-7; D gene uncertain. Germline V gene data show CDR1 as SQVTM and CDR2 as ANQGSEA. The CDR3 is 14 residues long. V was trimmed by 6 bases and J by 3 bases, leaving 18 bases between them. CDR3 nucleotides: TGCAGCGTCCCACACCTCCAGACCTTCTACGAGCAGTACTTC. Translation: CSVPHLQTFYEQYF.

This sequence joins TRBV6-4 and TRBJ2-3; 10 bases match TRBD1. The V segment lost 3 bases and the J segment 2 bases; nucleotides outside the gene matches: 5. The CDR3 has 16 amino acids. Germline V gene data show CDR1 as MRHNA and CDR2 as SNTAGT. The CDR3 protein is CASSESGTGVTDTQYF. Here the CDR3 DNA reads TGTGCCAGCAGTGAGTCCGGGACAGGGGTCACAGATACGCAGTATTTT.

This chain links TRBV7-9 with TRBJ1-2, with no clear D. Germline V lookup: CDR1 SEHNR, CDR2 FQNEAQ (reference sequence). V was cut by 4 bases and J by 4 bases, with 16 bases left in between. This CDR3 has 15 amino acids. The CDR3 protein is CASSSAILIVYGYTF. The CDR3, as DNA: TGTGCCAGCAGCTCCGCCATCTTGATCGTCTATGGCTACACCTTC.

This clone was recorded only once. The chain's CDR3 is CASSWSGRAPYNEQFF. CDR3 bases: TGTGCCAGCAGCTGGAGCGGGAGGGCCCCCTACAATGAGCAGTTCTTC. J is TRBJ2-1 and V is TRBV6-4; 10 bases line up with TRBD2. Trimming at V came to 6 bases and at J to 2 bases, leaving 7 bases not matched to a gene. The CDR3 extends over 16 amino acids. Germline V CDR1 and CDR2: MRHNA, SNTAGT.

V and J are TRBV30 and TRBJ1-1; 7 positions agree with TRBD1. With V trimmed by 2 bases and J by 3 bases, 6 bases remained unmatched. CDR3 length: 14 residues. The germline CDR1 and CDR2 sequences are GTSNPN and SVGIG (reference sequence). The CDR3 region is CAWSTTGFDTEAFF. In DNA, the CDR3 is TGTGCCTGGAGTACGACAGGGTTTGACACTGAAGCTTTCTTT.

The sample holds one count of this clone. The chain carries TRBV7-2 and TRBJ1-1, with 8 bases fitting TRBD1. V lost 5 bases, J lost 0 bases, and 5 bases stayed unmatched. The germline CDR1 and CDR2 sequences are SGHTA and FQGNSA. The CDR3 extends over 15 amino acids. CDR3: CASSIAGGMNTEAFF. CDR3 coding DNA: TGTGCCAGCAGCATCGCAGGGGGCATGAACACTGAAGCTTTCTTT.

Here the CDR3 reads CASSPLAGGREQFF. CDR3 in DNA: TGTGCCAGCAGCCCCCTAGCGGGAGGACGCGAGCAGTTCTTC. The J gene is TRBJ2-1, the V gene TRBV7-2; 11 positions agree with TRBD2. This CDR3 contains 14 residues. Germline CDR1 reads SGHTA; CDR2 reads FQGNSA. V dropped 5 bases and J dropped 10; count of bases not matched to a gene: 7.

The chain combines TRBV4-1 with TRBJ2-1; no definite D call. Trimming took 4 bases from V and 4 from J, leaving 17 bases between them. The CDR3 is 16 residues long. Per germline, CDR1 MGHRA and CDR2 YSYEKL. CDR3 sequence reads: CASSLVPGNRYNEQFF. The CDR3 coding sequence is TGCGCCAGCAGCCTCGTGCCCGGAAACCGTTACAATGAGCAGTTCTTC.

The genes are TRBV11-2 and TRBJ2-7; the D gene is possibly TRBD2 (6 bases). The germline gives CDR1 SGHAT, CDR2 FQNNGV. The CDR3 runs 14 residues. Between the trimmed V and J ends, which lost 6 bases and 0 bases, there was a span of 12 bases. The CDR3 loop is CASSLGLHSYEQYF. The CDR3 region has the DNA TGTGCCAGCAGTCTCGGACTACACTCCTACGAGCAGTACTTC. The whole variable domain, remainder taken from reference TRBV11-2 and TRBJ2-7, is EAGVAQSPRYKIIEKRQSVAFWCNPISGHATLYWYQQILGQGPKLLIQFQNNGVVDDSQLPKDRFSAERLKGVDSTLKIQPAKLEDSAVYLCASSLGLHSYEQYFGPGTRLTVT.

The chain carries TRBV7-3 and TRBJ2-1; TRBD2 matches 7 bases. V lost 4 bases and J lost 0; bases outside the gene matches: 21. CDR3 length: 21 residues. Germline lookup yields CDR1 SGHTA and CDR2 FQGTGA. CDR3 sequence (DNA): TGTGCCAGCAGCTCCCCTGCGAAGGGAGGGCCCACTGGGAGCTCCTACAATGAGCAGTTCTTC. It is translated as CASSSPAKGGPTGSSYNEQFF.

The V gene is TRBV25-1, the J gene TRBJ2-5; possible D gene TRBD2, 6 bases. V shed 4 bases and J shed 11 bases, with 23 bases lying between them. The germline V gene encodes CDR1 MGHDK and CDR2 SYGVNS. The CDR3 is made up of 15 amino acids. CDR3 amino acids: CASSAPGLGTGEQYF. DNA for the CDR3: TGTGCCAGCAGTGCACCAGGACTGGGTACGGGGGAGCAGTACTTC. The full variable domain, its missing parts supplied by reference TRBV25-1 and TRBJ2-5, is EADIYQTPRYLVIGTGKKITLECSQTMGHDKMYWYQQDPGMELHLIHYSYGVNSTEKGDLSSESTVSRIRTEHFPLTLESARPSHTSQYLCASSAPGLGTGEQYFGPGTRLLVL.

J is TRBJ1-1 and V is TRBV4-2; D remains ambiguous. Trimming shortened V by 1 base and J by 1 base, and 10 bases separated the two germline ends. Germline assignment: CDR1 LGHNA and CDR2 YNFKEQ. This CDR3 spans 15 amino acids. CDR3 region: CASSQGAVWNTEAFF. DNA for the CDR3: TGTGCCAGCAGCCAAGGGGCAGTCTGGAACACTGAAGCTTTCTTT.

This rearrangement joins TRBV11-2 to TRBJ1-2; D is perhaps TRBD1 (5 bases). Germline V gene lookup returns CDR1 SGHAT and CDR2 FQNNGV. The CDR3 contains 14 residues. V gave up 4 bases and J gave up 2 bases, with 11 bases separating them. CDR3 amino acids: CASSSGRGNYGYTF. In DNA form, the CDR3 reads TGTGCCAGCAGCTCGGGACGGGGGAACTATGGCTACACCTTC.

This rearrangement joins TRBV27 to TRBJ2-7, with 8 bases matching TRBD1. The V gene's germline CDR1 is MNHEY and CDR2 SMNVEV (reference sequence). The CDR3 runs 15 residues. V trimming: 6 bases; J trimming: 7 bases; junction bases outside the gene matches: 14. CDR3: CASSSWTGSVREQYF. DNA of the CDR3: TGTGCCAGCAGCTCCTGGACAGGGAGTGTTCGGGAGCAGTACTTC.